These 17 T cell receptor beta chains share one sample of origin, sequenced in a study of Tregs in tolerant kidney transplant recipients. Repertoires were generated with immunoSEQ multiplex PCR, while TCRdb's copy carries only in-frame clones and drops some. The repertoire holds roughly 68,000 clones, with over 80% as singletons. Specimen: CD4+ T cells from blood. These receptors all stem from a human donor in good health.

The V and J genes are TRBV6-1 and TRBJ2-7; D perhaps matches TRBD1 (6 bases). Looked up from germline, CDR1 is MNHNS and CDR2 is SASEGT. CDR3 length: 13 amino acids. V gave up 0 bases and J gave up 10 bases, with 13 bases separating them. CDR3 DNA sequence: TGTGCCAGCAGTGAAGCAGGGCAGGGGCCTCAGTACTTC. This sequence encodes CASSEAGQGPQYF.

This clone was detected a few times. V usage is TRBV7-8 and J usage is TRBJ2-7; 8 nucleotides match TRBD1. V was clipped by 3 bases and J by 3 bases; unmatched bases: 4. The CDR3 consists of 14 residues. Germline V CDR1 and CDR2: SGHVS, FQNEAQ. The CDR3 nucleotides read TGTGCCAGCAGCTTGACAGGGGCGGTCTACGAGCAGTACTTC. It specifies CASSLTGAVYEQYF. Combining the CDR3 with reference TRBV7-8 and TRBJ2-7 gives the whole variable domain GAGVSQSPRYKVAKRGQDVALRCDPISGHVSLFWYQQALGQGPEFLTYFQNEAQLDKSGLPSDRFFAERPEGSVSTLKIQRTQQEDSAVYLCASSLTGAVYEQYFGPGTRLTVT.

CDR3 coding DNA: TGCAGCGTCATCGGACAGGGAGGCTCCAACATTCAGTACTTC. It translates to CSVIGQGGSNIQYF. The chain couples TRBV29-1 to TRBJ2-4; TRBD1 matches at 8 bases. V lost 6 bases to trimming and J lost 7 bases; unmatched junction nucleotides: 11. CDR1 is SQVTM, CDR2 ANQGSEA, per germline. This CDR3 has 14 residues.

The chain uses TRBV5-4 and TRBJ1-2; D remains ambiguous. Germline V CDR1 and CDR2: SGHNT, YYREEE (reference sequence). CDR3 length: 14 residues. The V end lost 0 bases, the J end lost 2 bases, and 8 bases lay between the germline ends. CDR3 protein: CASSLGQINYGYTF. The CDR3 DNA is TGTGCCAGCAGCTTGGGCCAGATCAACTATGGCTACACCTTC.

The chain combines TRBV23-1 with TRBJ1-5, with D unclear. TRBV23-1 is flagged as an ORF with uncertain function. The CDR3 totals 11 residues. The V and J ends lost 8 bases and 4 bases respectively, with 6 bases between them. The CDR3 DNA reads as TGCGCCAGCGGGAATAATCAGCCCCAGCATTTT. Translating gives CASGNNQPQHF.

This chain joins TRBV6-4 and TRBJ2-3, with 9 nucleotides matching TRBD1. This CDR3 comprises 19 residues. The V segment lost 7 bases and the J segment 0 bases; nucleotides outside the gene matches: 17. Per the germline V gene, CDR1 is MRHNA and CDR2 is SNTAGT. CDR3 nucleotide sequence: TGTGCCAGCACCCACAGGGGGCTACTTGGCGGGGAGAGCACAGATACGCAGTATTTT. It yields the protein CASTHRGLLGGESTDTQYF.

The genes are TRBV7-2 and TRBJ2-2, with TRBD1 matching 8 bases. With V trimmed by 7 bases and J by 3 bases, 7 bases remained unmatched. The CDR3 has 15 residues. The germline V gene encodes CDR1 SGHTA and CDR2 FQGNSA. The CDR3 nucleotides read TGTGCCAGCACCCCGGGCAGGGGGCACACCGGGGAGCTGTTTTTT. Translation gives CASTPGRGHTGELFF.

The rearrangement links TRBV11-2 to TRBJ2-3; TRBD2 is a possible D gene (5 bases). Trimming pared 0 bases from V and 1 base from J, leaving 20 bases between. Germline loops: CDR1 SGHAT, CDR2 FQNNGV. The CDR3 runs to 19 residues. CDR3 in DNA: TGTGCCAGCAGCTTAGAACCCCCGCCTAGCCGTTTTGGCACAGATACGCAGTATTTT. Translating it yields CASSLEPPPSRFGTDTQYF.

This sequence joins TRBV5-1 and TRBJ1-2, with D maybe TRBD1 (5 bases). CDR1 and CDR2 (germline): SGHRS, YFSETQ. V was trimmed by 3 bases and J by 0 bases, leaving 12 bases between them. The CDR3 is 15 residues long. CDR3 nucleotides: TGCGCCAGCAGCTCCGGGACTGCCGCTAACTATGGCTACACCTTC. It codes for CASSSGTAANYGYTF. Combining the CDR3 with reference TRBV5-1 and TRBJ1-2 gives the whole variable domain KAGVTQTPRYLIKTRGQQVTLSCSPISGHRSVSWYQQTPGQGLQFLFEYFSETQRNKGNFPGRFSGRQFSNSRSEMNVSTLELGDSALYLCASSSGTAANYGYTFGSGTRLTVV.

The chain links TRBV18 to TRBJ1-1, with unresolved D. CDR3 length: 16 residues. Germline CDR1 is KGHSH and CDR2 is LQKENI. V was trimmed by 0 bases and J by 5 bases, leaving 16 bases between them. In DNA, the CDR3 is TGTGCCAGCTCACCACCGGTTCTTAGGATTTGGACTGAAGCTTTCTTT. Residues: CASSPPVLRIWTEAFF.

The chain combines TRBV11-1 with TRBJ2-7, with TRBD2 as a possible D gene (6 bases). Trimming took off 3 bases at V and 2 bases at J, with 8 bases between the two ends. CDR1 and CDR2 from the germline V gene are SGHAT and FQDESV (reference sequence). The CDR3 consists of 13 residues. The CDR3 nucleotides read TGTGCCAGCAGCTTTAGGACTACCTACGAGCAGTACTTC. Translation gives CASSFRTTYEQYF.

This chain uses TRBV19 with TRBJ2-2; D may be TRBD2 (5 bases). The CDR3 spans 13 residues. Germline loops: CDR1 LNHDA, CDR2 SQIVND (reference sequence). V was cut by 9 bases and J by 2 bases, with 10 bases left in between. This CDR3 is CASRDFNTGELFF. CDR3 nucleotide sequence: TGTGCCAGCCGGGATTTTAACACCGGGGAGCTGTTTTTT.

This clone was picked up one time. V gene TRBV30 combines with J gene TRBJ2-7; 9 positions agree with TRBD1. This CDR3 is 14 amino acids long. Germline lookup yields CDR1 GTSNPN and CDR2 SVGIG (reference sequence). Trimming took 4 bases from V and 4 from J; bases not matched to a gene: 8. CDR3 in amino acids: CAWMGQGAGYEQYF. In DNA, the CDR3 is TGTGCCTGGATGGGACAGGGAGCGGGATACGAGCAGTACTTC.

This chain uses TRBV4-3 with TRBJ2-1; 12 positions match TRBD2. Germline CDR1 LGHNA, CDR2 YSLEER. The CDR3 runs 16 residues. V shed 4 bases, J shed 7 bases, and the junction held 8 bases outside the gene matches. CDR3 residues: CASSPLTSGGRNEQFF. The CDR3 nucleotides are TGCGCCAGCAGCCCGCTGACTAGCGGGGGTCGTAATGAGCAGTTCTTC.

The chain uses TRBV14 and TRBJ1-4; D is ambiguous. Germline loops: CDR1 SGHDN, CDR2 FVKESK. The CDR3 spans 12 residues. V was cut by 1 base and J by 6 bases, with 3 bases left in between. The CDR3 nucleotides are TGTGCCAGCAGCCAAGCGGATGAAAAACTGTTTTTT. This encodes CASSQADEKLFF.

The V and J genes are TRBV9 and TRBJ2-7; perhaps TRBD1 as D (5 bases). The CDR3 has 17 residues. V was cut by 0 bases and J by 6 bases, with 22 bases left in between. The V gene's germline CDR1 is SGDLS and CDR2 YYNGEE. The CDR3 bases are TGTGCCAGCAGCGTAGGGCCAGGGAAAGGAATAACGGGCGAGCAGTACTTC. The encoded protein is CASSVGPGKGITGEQYF.

In its sample, this clone was seen a few times. The rearrangement links TRBV18 to TRBJ2-6, with D uncertain. Trimming stripped 2 bases from V and 0 bases from J, with 14 bases between. The V gene's germline CDR1 is KGHSH and CDR2 LQKENI. The CDR3 is 18 residues long. The CDR3 region is CASSPFAQRGSGANVLTF. CDR3 coding DNA: TGTGCCAGCTCACCATTTGCACAGCGAGGCTCTGGGGCCAACGTCCTGACTTTC.